A selection of T cell receptor beta chains follows, all from one sample in a study of read filtering for tumor transcriptome and immune sequencing. One entry per CDR3 protein results from TCRdb running MiXCR on the reads. The repertoire consists of roughly 60,000 distinct CDR3 sequences, with roughly 20% occurring once and the leading ten covering approximately 18%. Sequencing used a population of CD138-negative cells sorted from bone marrow. The receptors were gathered from a donor at least 40 years old with multiple myeloma. Each CDR3 is given with its conserved first and last residue. The D gene is left open where the match is weak. The size field is filled for only some rows; it gives once, few, many or a size class.

cdr3_nt	cdr3_aa	v_call	d_call	clone_size	j_call
TGTGCCAGCAGTTTACAGGGGAGGGAGACCCAGTACTTC	CASSLQGRETQYF	TRBV27	.	many	TRBJ2-5
TGTGCTTTGCGAGGGGCGGGTCCGAGAGATACGCAGTATTTT	CALRGAGPRDTQYF	TRBV28	.	.	TRBJ2-3
TGTGCCAGTAGTATGGGGGCAACCAAGGCTCAGCCCCAGCATTTT	CASSMGATKAQPQHF	TRBV19	.	.	TRBJ1-5
TGCAGCTTCGCGGGTTCAGGAGGCGCCAACGTCCTGACTTTC	CSFAGSGGANVLTF	TRBV29-1	.	once	TRBJ2-6
TGTGCCAGCAGCACCCAGGGGGGCCGGATCGATGAGCAGTTCTTC	CASSTQGGRIDEQFF	TRBV7-9	.	medium-sized	TRBJ2-1
TGCGCCAGCAGCTTAGACAGGACGCAGACCCAGTACTTC	CASSLDRTQTQYF	TRBV5-1	.	many	TRBJ2-5
TGTGCCAGTACCCTGGGACACCGAAGCACAGATACGCAGTATTTT	CASTLGHRSTDTQYF	TRBV19	.	many	TRBJ2-3
TGCAGCGTTGATCCGACAGGGCTTTCCTACGAGCAGTACTTC	CSVDPTGLSYEQYF	TRBV29-1	TRBD1	many	TRBJ2-7
TGTGCCAGCACTAAACGTGGGGGGGCTTGGGACATTCAGTACTTC	CASTKRGGAWDIQYF	TRBV28	.	.	TRBJ2-4
TGTGCCAGCAGTTACTCTTTCGCGGAAAACACTGAAGCTTTCTTT	CASSYSFAENTEAFF	TRBV6-5	.	.	TRBJ1-1
TGTGCCAGCTCACCACTGCCAGGGGGCGCATCGGGAGTGGGTAATGAGCAGTTCTTC	CASSPLPGGASGVGNEQFF	TRBV18	TRBD1	.	TRBJ2-1
TGTGCCAGCAGCCCCACAGGGGCGGAGCAGTACTTC	CASSPTGAEQYF	TRBV7-6	TRBD1	many	TRBJ2-7